This record looks at one T cell receptor (beta chain) sequence and its context. As yet, its antigen is unknown. These data come from a study of shared clonotypes between healthy human individuals. In the study overall: Each donor's CD8 memory used one plate, CD8 naive two, each CD4 subset three. General observations from the study: Memory subsets had estimated richness that was generally smaller than that of naive subsets. Apart from blood, nothing was sampled; tissue repertoires likely differ.

Naive CD8 cells lacked CD45RO and underwent positive selection for CCR7, leaving out terminally differentiated effector memory CD45RA+ cells. Donors, without exception, were Caucasian adults residing in Nashville, Tennessee. TCRdb's table, derived via immunoSEQ multiplex PCR, lists solely in-frame clones and lacks some. The repertoire holds hundreds of thousands of clones, approximately 96% seen once, with 0.11% in the top ten. The germline V gene has CDR1 MGHRA and CDR2 YSYEKL. V dropped 4 bases and J dropped 4; count of bases not matched to a gene: 8. This CDR3 comprises 15 residues. The genes are TRBV4-1 and TRBJ2-7; 9 bases agree with TRBD2. Input material: naive CD8+ T cells sorted from blood. The receptor was isolated from a woman aged 25-40 years in good health. For the CDR3, the DNA is TGCGCCAGCAGCCTAGGGACTAGCCGCGGTTACGAGCAGTACTTC. This gives the protein CASSLGTSRGYEQYF.